This passage covers 20 T cell receptor beta chains from one sample sequenced in a study of vaccination and CD4 T cells after COVID-19. Treatment specified: approximately 9-day PBMC culture with coronavirus spike peptide pools or control peptides (ViraFEST assay). No antigen is known for these receptors. Sequencing of the DNA from cultured CD4+ T cells was carried out with the Oncomine TCR Beta short-read assay. In TCRdb, the PCR reads were re-called with MiXCR into one record per CDR3 protein. There are some 18,000 distinct CDR3 sequences in the sample; about three fifths occur only once, and about 8% lies in the top ten. The sequencing input was CD4+ T cells from blood, cultured in vitro. The receptor set was obtained from a human donor who had recovered from COVID-19.

V and J are TRBV12-3 or TRBV12-4 and TRBJ2-2; tentative D call: TRBD1 (6 bases). Trimming removed 2 bases from V and 2 bases from J, with 12 bases in between. This CDR3 has 16 residues. In DNA form, the CDR3 reads TGTGCCAGCAGTTTACCGCAGGGGCGCAACACCGGGGAGCTGTTTTTT. Protein: CASSLPQGRNTGELFF.

This CDR3 is CATSWGSGELFF. CDR3 bases: TGTGCCACATCCTGGGGGAGCGGGGAGCTGTTTTTT. V usage is TRBV6-1 and J usage is TRBJ2-2; D may match TRBD1 or TRBD2 (5 bases each). This CDR3 comprises 12 residues. The germline V and J ends were trimmed by 10 bases and 7 bases, with 13 bases remaining between them. Germline CDR1 and CDR2: MNHNS and SASEGT.

A few counts support this clonotype. The chain combines TRBV6-1 with TRBJ1-5; possibly TRBD1 for D (5 bases). CDR1 MNHNS and CDR2 SASEGT come from the germline V gene. The V end was cut by 2 bases, the J end by 7 bases, with 9 bases between. The CDR3 covers 13 residues. The CDR3 DNA reads TGTGCCAGCAGTGAAAGGGGTAGCCAGCCCCAGCATTTT. This encodes CASSERGSQPQHF.

This clonotype was counted between two and nine times. V usage is TRBV24-1 and J usage is TRBJ2-1, with 9 bases lining up with TRBD2. The germline V gene has CDR1 KGHDR and CDR2 SFDVKD. CDR3 size: 16 residues. V lost 5 bases, J lost 2 bases, and 6 bases stayed unmatched. Written as DNA, the CDR3 is TGTGCCACCAGTGCGGCTAGCGGGGAAGCCTACAATGAGCAGTTCTTC. Translation gives CATSAASGEAYNEQFF.

The chain joins TRBV6-2 or TRBV6-3 to TRBJ1-6; 12 bases map to TRBD1. This CDR3 spans 16 amino acids. The V segment lost 2 bases and the J segment 8 bases; nucleotides outside the gene matches: 4. Germline CDR1 MNHEY, CDR2 SVGEGT. The CDR3 region has the DNA TGTGCCAGCAGTTACGCCGGGACAGGGGGCGATTCACCCCTCCACTTT. It specifies CASSYAGTGGDSPLHF.

The chain couples TRBV19 to TRBJ2-1; D is possibly TRBD1 or TRBD2 (5 bases each). CDR3 size: 13 residues. Per germline, CDR1 LNHDA and CDR2 SQIVND (reference sequence). V lost 0 bases to trimming and J lost 8 bases, with 8 bases between them. The chain's CDR3 is CASSIDLGDEQFF. CDR3 nucleotides: TGTGCCAGTAGTATAGATCTGGGGGATGAGCAGTTCTTC.

The rearrangement links TRBV6-1 to TRBJ2-7; 8 bases are a match to TRBD1. J lost 2 bases, V lost 7 bases, and 10 bases had no gene match. The CDR3 is 15 residues long. The V gene's germline CDR1 is MNHNS and CDR2 SASEGT. Here the CDR3 reads CASTSRQGAAYEQYF. The CDR3 region has the DNA TGTGCCAGCACGTCCCGCCAGGGGGCTGCCTACGAGCAGTACTTC.

J is TRBJ1-2 and V is TRBV2; tentatively, D is TRBD1 (6 bases). The V gene lost 6 bases and the J gene lost 1 base, with 15 bases spanning the gap. The CDR3 has 15 amino acids. The germline CDR1 and CDR2 sequences are SNHLY and FYNNEI. The CDR3 nucleotides are TGTGCCAGCAGGCCAGGGGTGGGGGTTAACTATGGCTACACCTTC. It translates to CASRPGVGVNYGYTF.

In regard to this clonotype: A read error may account for a junction end that differs from germline. In DNA, the CDR3 is TGCGCCAGCAGCTTGGAGGCAGGGGGATTCGCTGAAGCTTTCTTT. This gives the protein CASSLEAGGFAEAFF. The chain employs TRBV7-9 and TRBJ1-1; TRBD1 matches at 7 bases. This CDR3 has 15 amino acids. Germline CDR1 is SEHNR and CDR2 is FQNEAQ (reference sequence).

DNA of the CDR3: TGTGCCAGCAGCGGACAGGGCCTGCGCGAGCAGTACTTC. Translating it yields CASSGQGLREQYF. The chain employs TRBV2 and TRBJ2-7; 8 bases match TRBD1. This CDR3 has 13 residues. Unmatched junction bases numbered 7, after V lost 6 bases and J lost 6 bases. Germline V gene data show CDR1 as SNHLY and CDR2 as FYNNEI.

Sample share makes this clonotype medium-sized. The rearrangement links TRBV6-5 to TRBJ2-1; D tentatively fits TRBD1 or TRBD2 (5 bases each). V dropped 2 bases and J dropped 9 bases, with 23 bases sitting between them. The CDR3 has 17 amino acids. Germline assignment: CDR1 MNHEY and CDR2 SVGAGI. CDR3 loop: CASSYGPIGVGTAEQFF. In DNA, the CDR3 is TGTGCCAGCAGTTACGGGCCTATTGGGGTCGGGACGGCTGAGCAGTTCTTC.

The chain is built from TRBV15 and TRBJ2-1; the D is unclear. Trimming took 1 base from V and 8 from J, leaving 9 bases between them. Germline V gene lookup returns CDR1 LNHNV and CDR2 YYDKDF (reference sequence). The CDR3 contains 13 residues. Here the CDR3 reads CATSRAGWDEQFF. DNA for the CDR3: TGTGCCACCAGCAGAGCCGGGTGGGATGAGCAGTTCTTC.

This clonotype was detected a few times. The rearrangement uses TRBV10-3 and TRBJ1-6; no firm D call. The CDR3 contains 13 residues. Germline lookup yields CDR1 ENHRY and CDR2 SYGVKD. Trimming cost V 6 bases and J 7 bases, with 10 bases left between them. The chain's CDR3 is CAIRGGINSPLHF. CDR3 bases: TGTGCCATCAGAGGCGGCATCAATTCACCCCTCCACTTT.

This clonotype was seen only a few times. The V and J genes are TRBV30 and TRBJ1-5, with 7 bases matching TRBD1. The V and J ends lost 4 bases and 2 bases, in that order; junction bases with no gene match: 5. CDR1 is GTSNPN and CDR2 is SVGIG in the germline V gene (reference sequence). The CDR3 is 14 residues long. The CDR3 nucleotides read TGTGCCTGGAATCCAGGGGGGGGCAATCAGCCCCAGCATTTT. Protein product: CAWNPGGGNQPQHF.

This clonotype was found a few times. The V gene is TRBV7-2, the J gene TRBJ1-5, with D unresolved. CDR3 length: 13 amino acids. CDR1 is SGHTA and CDR2 is FQGNSA in the germline V gene. Trimming removed 2 bases at V and 5 bases at J, with 7 bases between. This CDR3 reads CASSLKSDQPQHF. CDR3 bases: TGTGCCAGCAGCTTAAAATCAGATCAGCCCCAGCATTTT.

The V gene is TRBV7-2, the J gene TRBJ2-7, with D tentatively TRBD2 (5 bases). Between the trimmed V and J ends, which lost 5 bases and 2 bases, there was a span of 10 bases. The germline CDR1 and CDR2 sequences are SGHTA and FQGNSA. There are 13 residues in the CDR3. CDR3 region: CASSIDGTYEQYF. In DNA, the CDR3 is TGTGCCAGCAGCATTGACGGGACCTACGAGCAGTACTTC.

This chain uses TRBV5-1 with TRBJ2-7; 11 bases fit TRBD2. With 0 bases clipped from V and 6 bases from J, the junction kept 2 bases outside the gene matches. The germline CDR1 and CDR2 sequences are SGHRS and YFSETQ. CDR3 length: 14 amino acids. The CDR3 DNA is TGCGCCAGCAGCTTGGGGCTAGCGGGAGGCGAGCAGTACTTC. It translates to CASSLGLAGGEQYF.

This clonotype turned up a few times. V gene TRBV6-1 combines with J gene TRBJ1-2, with a weak D call TRBD1 (6 bases). The ends were cut back, 9 bases at V and 2 bases at J, with 19 bases in the middle. This CDR3 comprises 15 residues. Germline lookup yields CDR1 MNHNS and CDR2 SASEGT. CDR3 sequence: CARRDIGPVNYGYTF. CDR3 nucleotides: TGTGCCAGGCGGGACATTGGACCTGTAAACTATGGCTACACCTTC.

The V and J genes are TRBV30 and TRBJ1-5; no reliable D call. CDR3 length: 13 residues. Trimming removed 2 bases at V and 0 bases at J, with 5 bases between. Germline CDR1 reads GTSNPN; CDR2 reads SVGIG (reference sequence). The CDR3 reads CAWSTSSNQPQHF. CDR3 bases: TGTGCCTGGAGTACTAGTAGCAATCAGCCCCAGCATTTT.

The chain recombines TRBV12-3 or TRBV12-4 with TRBJ1-6; 7 bases agree with TRBD1. The CDR3 has 14 amino acids. The ends lost 4 bases at V and 7 bases at J; junction bases unmatched: 4. The CDR3 DNA reads as TGTGCCAGCAGTTCCGGGACAGAGAATTCACCCCTCCACTTT. Translated, it gives CASSSGTENSPLHF.